This T cell receptor (beta chain) was sequenced during a study of T cell repertoires in cytomegalovirus infection. Study background: Recently identified HLA-C-restricted CMV epitopes and well-studied HLA-B-restricted CMV epitopes were used by the study. Overall study findings and caveats: Dominant in the ex vivo response were TCR beta clonotypes restricted by HLA-C and specific for CMV.

Regarding this clonotype: Antigen: not known.

TCRdb re-derived calls from the reads in MiXCR, one entry per CDR3 protein. The table has about 890,000 distinct CDR3 sequences, less than 40% seen once. This CDR3 contains 14 residues. The V and J ends lost 5 bases and 5 bases respectively, with 15 bases between them. From germline, CDR1 is MNHGY and CDR2 SAAAGT. The sequencing used cultured CD8+ T cells from PBMCs, collected from culture after CMV antigen stimulation. The source is a human donor in good health (CMV status not recorded). Some clones in this sample may be carry-over from other donors' samples. V gene TRBV6-8 combines with J gene TRBJ2-5, with TRBD1 as a possible D gene (6 bases). The CDR3 reads CASSLRGSTETQYF. Written as DNA, the CDR3 is TGTGCCAGCAGTCTCAGGGGCTCTACGGAGACCCAGTACTTC.